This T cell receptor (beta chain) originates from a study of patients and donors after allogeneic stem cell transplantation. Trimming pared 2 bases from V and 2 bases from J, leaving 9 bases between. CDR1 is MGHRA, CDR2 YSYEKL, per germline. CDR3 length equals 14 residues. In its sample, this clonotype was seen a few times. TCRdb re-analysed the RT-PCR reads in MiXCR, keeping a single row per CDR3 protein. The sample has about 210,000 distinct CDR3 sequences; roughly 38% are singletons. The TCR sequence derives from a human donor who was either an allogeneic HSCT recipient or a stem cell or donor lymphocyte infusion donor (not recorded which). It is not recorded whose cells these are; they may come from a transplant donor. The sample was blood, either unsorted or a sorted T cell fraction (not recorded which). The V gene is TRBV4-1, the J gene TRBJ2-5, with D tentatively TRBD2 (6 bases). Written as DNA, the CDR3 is TGCGCCAGCAGCCAAACCGGGAGACAAGAGACCCAGTACTTC. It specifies CASSQTGRQETQYF.